This TCR beta chain was found in a study of cytomegalovirus exposure and HLA in healthy donors. Findings and caveats of the study: Reports described diagnosis of cytomegalovirus status by the classifier as highly specific and sensitive. A subsequent analysis found that TCR clusters from the first cohort also tended to co-occur in the approximately 130 validation repertoires, with 90% to 95% of cluster scores above 0. The investigators catalogued some 160 TCR beta chains as cytomegalovirus-associated.

In regard to this clone: Its matching antigen is unknown.

The CDR3 has 14 residues. The junction had 10 bases not matched to a gene; V was cut back by 10 bases and J by 3 bases. Germline-derived CDR1 and CDR2 are MNHNY and SVGAGI (reference sequence). Libraries were prepared by immunoSEQ multiplex PCR; TCRdb keeps only in-frame clonotypes and omits some of them. Counted here are 97,000 or so clones, more than 75% occurring once; the ten biggest clones make up approximately 6.3%. This sequence was found in a man younger than 35 in good health and CMV-seropositive. The sequenced sample was PBMCs. The chain combines TRBV6-6 with TRBJ2-7, with 9 nucleotides matching TRBD2. The CDR3 DNA is TGTGCCACTAGCCCAAATAGCGGGGGCTACGAGCAGTACTTC. It specifies CATSPNSGGYEQYF.